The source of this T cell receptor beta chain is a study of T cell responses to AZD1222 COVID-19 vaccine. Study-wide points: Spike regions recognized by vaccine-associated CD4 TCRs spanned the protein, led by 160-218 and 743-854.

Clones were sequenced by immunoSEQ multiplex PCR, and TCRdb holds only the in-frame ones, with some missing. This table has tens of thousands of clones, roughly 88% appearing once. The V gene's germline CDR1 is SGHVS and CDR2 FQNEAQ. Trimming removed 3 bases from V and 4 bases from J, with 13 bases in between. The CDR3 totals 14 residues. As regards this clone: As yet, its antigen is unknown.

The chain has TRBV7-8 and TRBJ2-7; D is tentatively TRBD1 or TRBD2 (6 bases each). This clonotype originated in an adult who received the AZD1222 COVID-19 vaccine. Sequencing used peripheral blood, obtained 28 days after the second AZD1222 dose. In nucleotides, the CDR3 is TGTGCCAGCAGCTTGGAAGGGGGGCCGTACGAGCAGTACTTC. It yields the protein CASSLEGGPYEQYF.